This T cell receptor beta chain was sequenced in a study of blood T cell repertoires in COVID-19. Study-level background: Samples of COVID-19 (acute and convalescent) were obtained from the United States, Italy and Spain. From T cells, B-cell-depleted T cells, or PBMCs came the material, which was cDNA or gDNA.

This CDR3 spans 14 amino acids. V was shortened by 10 bases and J by 2 bases, with 17 bases between the two germline ends. The germline V gene encodes CDR1 MNHNY and CDR2 SVGAGI (reference sequence). Original analysis: From reference gene primer amplification, estimates of nucleated cell counts were derived. Sequencing was performed with immunoSEQ multiplex PCR; in TCRdb, only in-frame clones are kept and a portion is missing. The V and J calls and clone size come from that table; D and trimming were worked out from the DNA. The data hold 200,000 to 300,000 clones, with around 89% observed a single time.

Sequences were obtained from peripheral blood. The TCR originated in a woman in her 40s with acute or convalescent COVID-19. The chain carries TRBV6-6 and TRBJ1-2; weak D call: TRBD1 (5 bases). The CDR3 sequence: CAIYTQGTNYGYTF. The CDR3 DNA sequence: TGTGCCATCTATACCCAGGGTACGAACTATGGCTACACCTTC.